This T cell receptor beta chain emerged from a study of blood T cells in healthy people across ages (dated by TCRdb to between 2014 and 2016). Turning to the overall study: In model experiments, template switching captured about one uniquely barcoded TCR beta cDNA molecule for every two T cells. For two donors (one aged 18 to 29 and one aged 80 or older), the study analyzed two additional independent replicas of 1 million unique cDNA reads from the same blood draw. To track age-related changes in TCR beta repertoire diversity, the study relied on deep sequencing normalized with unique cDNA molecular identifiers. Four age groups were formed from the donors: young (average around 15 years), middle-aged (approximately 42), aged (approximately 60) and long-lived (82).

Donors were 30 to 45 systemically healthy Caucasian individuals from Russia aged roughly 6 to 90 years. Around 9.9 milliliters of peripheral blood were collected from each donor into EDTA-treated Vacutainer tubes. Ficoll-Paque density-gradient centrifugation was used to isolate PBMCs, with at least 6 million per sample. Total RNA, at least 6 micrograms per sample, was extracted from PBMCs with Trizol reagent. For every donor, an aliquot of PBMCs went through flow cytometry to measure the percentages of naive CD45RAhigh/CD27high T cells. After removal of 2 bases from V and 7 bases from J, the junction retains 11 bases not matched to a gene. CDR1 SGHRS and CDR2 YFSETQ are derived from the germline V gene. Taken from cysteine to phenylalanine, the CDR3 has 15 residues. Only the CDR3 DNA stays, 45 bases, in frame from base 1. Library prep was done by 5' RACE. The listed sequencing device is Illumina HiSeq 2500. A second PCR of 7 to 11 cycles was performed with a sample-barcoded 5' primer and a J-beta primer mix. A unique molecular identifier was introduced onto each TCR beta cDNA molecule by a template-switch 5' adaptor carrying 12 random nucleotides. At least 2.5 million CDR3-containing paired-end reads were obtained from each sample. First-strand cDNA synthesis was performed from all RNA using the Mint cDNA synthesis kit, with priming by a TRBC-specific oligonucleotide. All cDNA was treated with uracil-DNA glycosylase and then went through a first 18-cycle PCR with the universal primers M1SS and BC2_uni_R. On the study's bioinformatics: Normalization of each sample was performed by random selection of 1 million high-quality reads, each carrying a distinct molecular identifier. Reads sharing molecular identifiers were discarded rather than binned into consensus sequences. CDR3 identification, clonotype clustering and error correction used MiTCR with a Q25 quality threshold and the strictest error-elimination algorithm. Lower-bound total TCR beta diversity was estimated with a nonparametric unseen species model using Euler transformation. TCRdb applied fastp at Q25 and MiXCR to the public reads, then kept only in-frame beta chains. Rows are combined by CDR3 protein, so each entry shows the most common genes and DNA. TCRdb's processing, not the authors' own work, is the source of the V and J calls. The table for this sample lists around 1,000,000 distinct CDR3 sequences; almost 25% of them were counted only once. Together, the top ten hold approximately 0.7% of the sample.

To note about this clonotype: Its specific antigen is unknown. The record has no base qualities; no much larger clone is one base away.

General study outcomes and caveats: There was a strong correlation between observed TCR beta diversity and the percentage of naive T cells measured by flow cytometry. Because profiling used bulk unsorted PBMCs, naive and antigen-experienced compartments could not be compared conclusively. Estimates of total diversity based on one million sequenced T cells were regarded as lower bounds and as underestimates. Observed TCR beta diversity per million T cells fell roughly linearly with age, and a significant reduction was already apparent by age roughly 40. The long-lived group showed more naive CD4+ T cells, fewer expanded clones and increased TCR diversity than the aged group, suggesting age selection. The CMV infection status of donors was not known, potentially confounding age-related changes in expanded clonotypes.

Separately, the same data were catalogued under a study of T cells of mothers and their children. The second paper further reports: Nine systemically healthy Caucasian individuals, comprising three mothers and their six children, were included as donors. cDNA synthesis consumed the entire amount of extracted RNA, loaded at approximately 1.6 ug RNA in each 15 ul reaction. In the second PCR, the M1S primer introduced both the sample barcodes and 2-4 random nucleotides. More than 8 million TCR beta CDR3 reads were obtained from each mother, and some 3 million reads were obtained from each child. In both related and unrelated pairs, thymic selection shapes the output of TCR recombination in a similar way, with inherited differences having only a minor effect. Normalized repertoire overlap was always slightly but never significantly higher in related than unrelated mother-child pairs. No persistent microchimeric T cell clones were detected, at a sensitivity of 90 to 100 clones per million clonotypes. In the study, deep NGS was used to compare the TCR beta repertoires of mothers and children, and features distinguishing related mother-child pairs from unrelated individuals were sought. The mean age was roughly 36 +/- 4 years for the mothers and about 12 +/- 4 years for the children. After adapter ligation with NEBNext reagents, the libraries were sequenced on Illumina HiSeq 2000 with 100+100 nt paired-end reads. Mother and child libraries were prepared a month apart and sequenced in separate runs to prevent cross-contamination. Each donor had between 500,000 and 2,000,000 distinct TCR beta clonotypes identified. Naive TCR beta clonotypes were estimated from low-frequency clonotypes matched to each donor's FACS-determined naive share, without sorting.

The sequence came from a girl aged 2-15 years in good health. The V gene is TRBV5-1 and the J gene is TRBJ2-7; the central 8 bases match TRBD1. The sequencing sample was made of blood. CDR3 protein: CASSFVDRGAGEQYF. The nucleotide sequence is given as TGCGCCAGCAGCTTCGTTGACAGGGGTGCTGGGGAGCAGTACTTC. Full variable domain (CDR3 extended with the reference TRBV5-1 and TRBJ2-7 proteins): KAGVTQTPRYLIKTRGQQVTLSCSPISGHRSVSWYQQTPGQGLQFLFEYFSETQRNKGNFPGRFSGRQFSNSRSEMNVSTLELGDSALYLCASSFVDRGAGEQYFGPGTRLTVT.